The present T cell receptor (beta chain) was sequenced within a study of metastatic and nonmetastatic thyroid tumors. Background on the study: From malignant and benign thyroid patients, repertoires in blood and in tumor or nodule tissue were compared.

Patients were all untreated before their thyroid surgery. CDR1 and CDR2 (germline): SNHLY, FYNNEI. With 1 base removed from V and 4 bases from J, the gap between germline ends came to 4 bases. The length of the CDR3 is 12 residues. Study results and caveats: As reported, TCR beta diversity in blood and tumor was significantly higher in malignant thyroid tumors than in benign nodules.

Authors' data handling: CDR3 was compared across clinicopathological groups, and the resulting differences were used to build a distant-metastasis classifier for papillary thyroid cancer. With MiXCR, TCRdb reprocessed the PCR reads. These V and J calls rely on TCRdb rather than the paper's analysis. The sample records 20,000 or so clones, about 30% being singletons. Concerning this clone: What it binds is not known.

J is TRBJ2-5 and V is TRBV2; D remains ambiguous. Material: blood. The clonotype originates from a female donor with papillary thyroid cancer or a benign thyroid nodule (not recorded which). Some clones in this sample may be carry-over from other donors' samples. The CDR3 protein is CASSEVGETQYF. CDR3 DNA sequence: TGTGCCAGCAGTGAAGTGGGAGAGACCCAGTACTTC.